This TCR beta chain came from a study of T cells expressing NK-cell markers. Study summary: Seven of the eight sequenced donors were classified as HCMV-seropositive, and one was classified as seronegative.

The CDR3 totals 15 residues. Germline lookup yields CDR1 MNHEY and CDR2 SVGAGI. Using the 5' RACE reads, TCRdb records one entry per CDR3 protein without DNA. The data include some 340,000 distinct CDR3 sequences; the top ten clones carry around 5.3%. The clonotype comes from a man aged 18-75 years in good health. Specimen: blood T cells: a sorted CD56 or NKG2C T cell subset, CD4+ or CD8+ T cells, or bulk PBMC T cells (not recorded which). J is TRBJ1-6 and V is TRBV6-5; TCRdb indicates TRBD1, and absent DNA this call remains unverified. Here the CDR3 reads CASSYSSGAGSPLHF.